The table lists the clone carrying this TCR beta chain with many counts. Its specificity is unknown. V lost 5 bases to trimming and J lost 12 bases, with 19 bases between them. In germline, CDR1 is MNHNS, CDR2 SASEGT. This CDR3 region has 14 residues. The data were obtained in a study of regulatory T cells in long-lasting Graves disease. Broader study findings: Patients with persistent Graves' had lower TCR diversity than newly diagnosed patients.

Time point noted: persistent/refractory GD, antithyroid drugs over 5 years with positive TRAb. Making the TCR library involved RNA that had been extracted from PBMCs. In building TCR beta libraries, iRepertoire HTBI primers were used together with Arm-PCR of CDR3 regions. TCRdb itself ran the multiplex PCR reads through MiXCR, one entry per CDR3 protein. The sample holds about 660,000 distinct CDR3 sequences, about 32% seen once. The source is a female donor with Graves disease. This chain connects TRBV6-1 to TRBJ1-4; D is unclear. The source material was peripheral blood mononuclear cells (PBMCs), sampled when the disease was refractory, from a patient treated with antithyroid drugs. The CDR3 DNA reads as TGTGCCAGCAGTCGATATCAAGACCCTGAGGAACTGTTTTTT. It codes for CASSRYQDPEELFF.